The TCR beta chain under discussion was sequenced for a study of T-cell reconstitution after alpha-beta-depleted transplantation in children. Trimming removed 1 base from V and 1 base from J; junction bases left unmatched: 3. Germline assignment: CDR1 SGHRS and CDR2 YFSETQ. The CDR3 spans 16 residues. TCRbeta library construction was performed incorporating unique molecular identifiers. TCRdb re-derived calls from the PCR reads in MiXCR, one entry per CDR3 protein. The table records 500,000 or so distinct CDR3 sequences, approximately 32% of them present only once. V gene TRBV5-1 combines with J gene TRBJ1-3, with 9 bases aligning to TRBD1. This TCR was sampled from a human donor who donated a stem cell graft to a child with aplastic anemia. The specimen was PBMCs from the stem cell graft donor, collected from the stem cell graft. The CDR3 nucleotides are TGCGCCAGCAGCTTGAAAGGACAGGGGTCTGGAAACACCATATATTTT. This gives the protein CASSLKGQGSGNTIYF.